The 26 T cell receptor beta chains below were found in one sample sequenced in a study of cytomegalovirus exposure and HLA in healthy donors (dated by TCRdb to 2016 to 2017). The receptor library was made with the immunoSEQ multiplex PCR assay. TCRdb holds this immuneACCESS table with in-frame rearrangements only. Some clones are missing; in checked studies, unresolved V genes explain under half, and the rest has no known cause. In this sample the table shows approximately 57,000 clones, over 90% of which occur a single time. In total, the top ten clones hold about 6% of the sample. The sequenced sample consisted of PBMCs. The receptors stem from a woman aged 18 to 35 in good health and CMV-seronegative.

V and J are TRBV2 and TRBJ2-1, with a tentative D call TRBD2 (6 bases). Germline CDR1 reads SNHLY; CDR2 reads FYNNEI. The length of the CDR3 is 13 residues. V dropped 3 bases and J dropped 4 bases, with 7 bases sitting between them. The CDR3 reads CASSEGLYNEQFF. CDR3 bases: TGTGCCAGCAGTGAGGGACTTTACAATGAGCAGTTCTTC.

The chain combines TRBV6-5 with TRBJ2-7, with 7 bases matching TRBD1. CDR1 MNHEY and CDR2 SVGAGI come from the germline V gene. This CDR3 contains 14 residues. V shed 6 bases and J 2 bases; nucleotides not matched to a gene: 7. CDR3 in amino acids: CASRPGTDPYEQYF. In nucleotides, the CDR3 is TGTGCCAGCAGGCCCGGGACAGATCCCTACGAGCAGTACTTC.

The chain recombines TRBV9 with TRBJ1-3; a possible D gene is TRBD1 (6 bases). This CDR3 region has 13 residues. Germline V gene lookup returns CDR1 SGDLS and CDR2 YYNGEE. V shed 3 bases and J shed 8 bases, with 12 bases lying between them. The CDR3 DNA follows: TGTGCCAGCAGCGCCAGGGGTCGGGACACCATATATTTT. This codes for CASSARGRDTIYF.

This clone was seen only once. The V gene is TRBV7-8, the J gene TRBJ1-2; perhaps TRBD1 as D (6 bases). Germline V gene lookup returns CDR1 SGHVS and CDR2 FQNEAQ. This CDR3 is built from 13 residues. The V gene lost 1 base and the J gene lost 6 bases, with 9 bases spanning the gap. The CDR3 reads CASSLVQGHGYTF. CDR3 nucleotide sequence: TGTGCCAGCAGCTTAGTACAGGGCCATGGCTACACCTTC. The variable domain in full, completed from reference TRBV7-8 and TRBJ1-2, reads GAGVSQSPRYKVAKRGQDVALRCDPISGHVSLFWYQQALGQGPEFLTYFQNEAQLDKSGLPSDRFFAERPEGSVSTLKIQRTQQEDSAVYLCASSLVQGHGYTFGSGTRLTVV.

This clone was seen once. This chain uses TRBV25-1 with TRBJ2-5; D is perhaps TRBD2 (6 bases). The germline V gene encodes CDR1 MGHDK and CDR2 SYGVNS. The length of the CDR3 is 14 residues. Trimming cost V 1 base and J 9 bases, with 15 bases left between them. The CDR3 protein is CASSEWGREEAQYF. The CDR3, as DNA: TGTGCCAGCAGTGAATGGGGCAGGGAGGAAGCCCAGTACTTC.

This chain joins TRBV2 and TRBJ2-1; D perhaps matches TRBD1 (5 bases). The CDR3 runs 13 residues. Trimming stripped 5 bases from V and 12 bases from J, with 17 bases between. Germline CDR1 SNHLY, CDR2 FYNNEI. CDR3 region: CASSPIRVGTQFF. In nucleotides, the CDR3 is TGTGCCAGCAGTCCCATCAGGGTCGGAACGCAGTTCTTC.

This clone was seen once. V and J are TRBV29-1 and TRBJ2-3; a weak D match, TRBD2 (6 bases). Germline V gene data show CDR1 as SQVTM and CDR2 as ANQGSEA. The CDR3 has 15 amino acids. Between the trimmed V and J ends, which lost 4 bases and 6 bases, there was a span of 20 bases. In nucleotides, the CDR3 is TGCAGCGTTGGATTGGTAGCGGCGGGAAGCGATACGCAGTATTTT. Protein product: CSVGLVAAGSDTQYF.

Here the CDR3 reads CASSLDEDTEAFF. The CDR3 region has the DNA TGTGCCAGCAGTTTAGATGAGGACACTGAAGCTTTCTTT. This chain joins TRBV28 and TRBJ1-1; D not certain. From germline, CDR1 is MDHEN and CDR2 SYDVKM. CDR3 length equals 13 residues. Trimming removed 2 bases from V and 3 bases from J, with 7 bases in between.

The chain couples TRBV30 to TRBJ1-5; TRBD1 aligns across 11 bases. Trimming at V came to 3 bases and at J to 6 bases, leaving 4 bases not matched to a gene. The germline V gene encodes CDR1 GTSNPN and CDR2 SVGIG (reference sequence). The CDR3 runs 14 residues. CDR3 protein: CAWRGQGVGQPQHF. CDR3 in DNA: TGTGCCTGGAGGGGACAGGGGGTGGGTCAGCCCCAGCATTTT.

The chain links TRBV29-1 to TRBJ1-6; D not resolved. Germline V lookup: CDR1 SQVTM, CDR2 ANQGSEA. The CDR3 is made up of 14 amino acids. V lost 4 bases and J 5 bases, leaving 12 bases between the germline ends. CDR3: CSVAGTAHNSPLHF. The CDR3 DNA is TGCAGCGTTGCCGGTACCGCCCATAATTCACCCCTCCACTTT.

The CDR3 protein is CASSARLAGVKETQYF. The DNA of the CDR3 is TGTGCCAGCAGCGCCCGACTAGCGGGAGTAAAAGAGACCCAGTACTTC. This chain links TRBV11-3 with TRBJ2-5, with 12 bases lining up with TRBD2. V lost 5 bases, J lost 3 bases, and 7 bases stayed unmatched. From germline, CDR1 is SGHNT and CDR2 YENEEA. This CDR3 has 16 residues.

In its sample, this clone was seen once. The chain carries TRBV7-8 and TRBJ2-1; 7 nucleotides align to TRBD1. V trimming: 1 base; J trimming: 2 bases; junction bases outside the gene matches: 5. The length of the CDR3 is 16 residues. Germline CDR1 reads SGHVS; CDR2 reads FQNEAQ. CDR3 bases: TGTGCCAGCAGCTTAGTGGGACAGAATGCCTACAATGAGCAGTTCTTC. Translating gives CASSLVGQNAYNEQFF. Combining the CDR3 with reference TRBV7-8 and TRBJ2-1 gives the whole variable domain GAGVSQSPRYKVAKRGQDVALRCDPISGHVSLFWYQQALGQGPEFLTYFQNEAQLDKSGLPSDRFFAERPEGSVSTLKIQRTQQEDSAVYLCASSLVGQNAYNEQFFGPGTRLTVL.

V is TRBV6-5 and J is TRBJ1-2; D unclear. Germline assignment: CDR1 MNHEY and CDR2 SVGAGI. V gave up 7 bases and J gave up 1 base, with 16 bases separating them. This CDR3 region has 15 residues. CDR3 region: CASTPNRGINYGYTF. CDR3 in DNA: TGTGCCAGCACCCCGAACCGGGGAATTAACTATGGCTACACCTTC.

The V gene is TRBV27, the J gene TRBJ2-3; TRBD2 agrees at 10 bases. V gave up 3 bases and J gave up 4 bases; unmatched junction bases: 4. The CDR3 consists of 15 residues. Germline V gives CDR1 MNHEY, CDR2 SMNVEV (reference sequence). The CDR3 spells CASSFISGGPDTQYF. Written as DNA, the CDR3 is TGTGCCAGCAGTTTTATTAGCGGGGGGCCAGATACGCAGTATTTT.

This clone occurred once. The rearrangement uses TRBV6-4 and TRBJ2-5; D is possibly TRBD2 (5 bases). CDR3 length: 13 residues. V lost 6 bases to trimming and J lost 9 bases, with 17 bases between them. Germline CDR1 MRHNA, CDR2 SNTAGT. The CDR3 sequence: CASSLTDTGAQYF. In nucleotides, the CDR3 is TGTGCCAGCAGCCTGACCGATACCGGGGCCCAGTACTTC.

The rearrangement uses TRBV7-7 and TRBJ2-3, with 8 bases matching TRBD1. Germline V gives CDR1 SSHAT, CDR2 FNYEAQ (reference sequence). This CDR3 is 15 amino acids long. J was trimmed by 6 bases and V by 2 bases; bases with no gene match: 7. As DNA, the CDR3 is TGTGCCAGCAGCTTAAGGACAGGGCGAGGGGATACGCAGTATTTT. Protein sequence: CASSLRTGRGDTQYF.

The rearrangement uses TRBV10-3 and TRBJ2-5, with TRBD2 matching over 12 bases. Germline V gene sequence: CDR1 ENHRY, CDR2 SYGVKD. CDR3 length: 19 residues. The trim removed 3 bases at V and 2 bases at J, leaving 13 bases unmatched. CDR3: CAISDPSSSGREQQETQYF. CDR3 sequence (DNA): TGTGCCATCAGTGATCCTAGTTCTAGCGGGAGGGAACAACAAGAGACCCAGTACTTC.

This clone came up once. V usage is TRBV2 and J usage is TRBJ1-2, with D perhaps matching TRBD1 (6 bases). Germline CDR1 reads SNHLY; CDR2 reads FYNNEI. Trimming pared 2 bases from V and 4 bases from J, leaving 8 bases between. The CDR3 is made up of 13 amino acids. CDR3 sequence (DNA): TGTGCCAGCAGTGAAATAGGGGGCTATGGCTACACCTTC. Protein sequence: CASSEIGGYGYTF.

The chain employs TRBV6-1 and TRBJ1-1; 7 nucleotides agree with TRBD1. The V gene end was trimmed by 0 bases and the J gene end by 1 base; junction bases not matched to a gene: 5. The CDR3 runs 16 residues. Per germline, CDR1 MNHNS and CDR2 SASEGT. The CDR3 bases are TGTGCCAGCAGTGAAGCGCCGACAGGGCGGAACACTGAAGCTTTCTTT. Translated: CASSEAPTGRNTEAFF.

V and J are TRBV6-5 and TRBJ2-6, with D unresolved. The CDR3 runs 16 residues. V shed 0 bases and J shed 2 bases, with 8 bases lying between them. Germline V CDR1 and CDR2: MNHEY, SVGAGI. The CDR3 here is CASSYSWQAGANVLTF. The CDR3 region has the DNA TGTGCCAGCAGTTACTCGTGGCAAGCTGGGGCCAACGTCCTGACTTTC.

The chain is built from TRBV7-9 and TRBJ2-2; D perhaps matches TRBD1 (6 bases). The germline V gene encodes CDR1 SEHNR and CDR2 FQNEAQ (reference sequence). The CDR3 length is 17 residues. Trimming shortened V by 5 bases and J by 3 bases, and 19 bases separated the two germline ends. The CDR3 loop is CASSLPQRQGHTGELFF. The CDR3 DNA follows: TGTGCCAGCAGCCTCCCCCAAAGGCAGGGGCACACCGGGGAGCTGTTTTTT.

The DNA for the CDR3 is TGTGCCAGCAGCGTAGCGGGAGAGGAAGAGACCCAGTACTTC. It yields the protein CASSVAGEEETQYF. The chain links TRBV9 to TRBJ2-5; weak D call: TRBD2 (6 bases). The germline V gene encodes CDR1 SGDLS and CDR2 YYNGEE. This CDR3 contains 14 residues. Trimming took off 0 bases at V and 3 bases at J, with 9 bases between the two ends.

The chain recombines TRBV19 with TRBJ1-1, with D possibly being TRBD1 (5 bases). CDR1 and CDR2 (germline): LNHDA, SQIVND (reference sequence). The CDR3 totals 15 residues. Trimming removed 2 bases from V and 3 bases from J, with 13 bases in between. The CDR3 loop is CASSIWTSGDTEAFF. DNA of the CDR3: TGTGCCAGTAGTATATGGACATCTGGGGACACTGAAGCTTTCTTT.

The chain employs TRBV5-4 and TRBJ1-1; D uncertain. The CDR3 sequence is 14 residues long. Germline V gene lookup returns CDR1 SGHNT and CDR2 YYREEE (reference sequence). V was trimmed by 0 bases and J by 5 bases, leaving 11 bases between them. CDR3: CASSLGGGRTEAFF. DNA of the CDR3: TGTGCCAGCAGCTTGGGAGGAGGTCGGACTGAAGCTTTCTTT.

This chain connects TRBV9 to TRBJ1-3, with TRBD1 as a possible D gene (5 bases). V dropped 3 bases and J dropped 2 bases, with 18 bases sitting between them. Germline V CDR1 and CDR2: SGDLS, YYNGEE. This CDR3 has 17 residues. CDR3 sequence reads: CASSARGSSLAGNTIYF. The CDR3 DNA sequence: TGTGCCAGCAGCGCGCGGGGGTCGTCCCTTGCTGGAAACACCATATATTTT. The whole variable domain, remainder taken from reference TRBV9 and TRBJ1-3, is DSGVTQTPKHLITATGQRVTLRCSPRSGDLSVYWYQQSLDQGLQFLIQYYNGEERAKGNILERFSAQQFPDLHSELNLSSLELGDSALYFCASSARGSSLAGNTIYFGEGSWLTVV.

In its sample, this clone was seen once. The chain is built from TRBV11-2 and TRBJ2-6; D is unclear. Trimming removed 3 bases from V and 1 base from J, with 7 bases in between. The length of the CDR3 is 15 residues. Germline V gives CDR1 SGHAT, CDR2 FQNNGV. The CDR3 coding sequence is TGTGCCAGCAGCTTTGGGCGTTCTGGGGCCAACGTCCTGACTTTC. As protein: CASSFGRSGANVLTF.